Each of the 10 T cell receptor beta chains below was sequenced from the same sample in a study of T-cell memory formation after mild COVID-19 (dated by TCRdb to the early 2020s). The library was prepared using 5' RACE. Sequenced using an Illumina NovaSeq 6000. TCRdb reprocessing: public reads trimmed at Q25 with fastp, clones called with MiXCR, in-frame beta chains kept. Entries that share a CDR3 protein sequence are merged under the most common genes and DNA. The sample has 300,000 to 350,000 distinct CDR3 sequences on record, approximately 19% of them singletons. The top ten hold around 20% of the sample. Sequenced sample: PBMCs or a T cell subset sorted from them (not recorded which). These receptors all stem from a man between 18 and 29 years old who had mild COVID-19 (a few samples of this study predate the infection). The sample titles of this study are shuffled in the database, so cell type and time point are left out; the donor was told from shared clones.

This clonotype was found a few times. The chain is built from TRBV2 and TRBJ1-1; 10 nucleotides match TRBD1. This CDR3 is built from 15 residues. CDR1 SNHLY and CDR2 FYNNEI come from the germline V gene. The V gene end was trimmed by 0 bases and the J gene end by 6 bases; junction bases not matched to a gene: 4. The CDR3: CASSEARDRGPEAFF. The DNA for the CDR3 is TGTGCCAGCAGTGAAGCTAGGGACAGGGGCCCTGAAGCTTTCTTT.

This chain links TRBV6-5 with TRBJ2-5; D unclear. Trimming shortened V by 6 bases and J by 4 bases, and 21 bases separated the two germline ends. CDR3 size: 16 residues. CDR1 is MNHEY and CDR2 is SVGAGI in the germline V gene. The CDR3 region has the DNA TGTGCCAGCAGCCATTTTTTGCCGATAACGGGAGAGACCCAGTACTTC. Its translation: CASSHFLPITGETQYF.

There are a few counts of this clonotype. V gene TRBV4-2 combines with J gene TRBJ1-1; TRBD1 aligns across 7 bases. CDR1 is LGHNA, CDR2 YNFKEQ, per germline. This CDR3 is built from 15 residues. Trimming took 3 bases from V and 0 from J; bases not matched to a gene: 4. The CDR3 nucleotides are TGTGCCAGCAGCCATCCGGGACAGTTGAACACTGAAGCTTTCTTT. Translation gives CASSHPGQLNTEAFF.

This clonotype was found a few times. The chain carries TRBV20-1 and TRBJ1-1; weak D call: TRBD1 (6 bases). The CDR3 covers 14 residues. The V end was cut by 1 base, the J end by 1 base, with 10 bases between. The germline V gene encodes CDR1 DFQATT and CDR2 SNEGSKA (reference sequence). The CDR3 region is CSARAGATNTEAFF. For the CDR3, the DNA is TGCAGTGCTAGAGCAGGGGCCACGAACACTGAAGCTTTCTTT.

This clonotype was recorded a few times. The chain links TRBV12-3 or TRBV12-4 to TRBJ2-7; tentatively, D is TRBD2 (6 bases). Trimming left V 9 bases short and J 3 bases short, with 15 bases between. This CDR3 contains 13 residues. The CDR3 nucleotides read TGTGCCAGTACCGGACCGGGAGACTACGAGCAGTACTTC. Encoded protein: CASTGPGDYEQYF.

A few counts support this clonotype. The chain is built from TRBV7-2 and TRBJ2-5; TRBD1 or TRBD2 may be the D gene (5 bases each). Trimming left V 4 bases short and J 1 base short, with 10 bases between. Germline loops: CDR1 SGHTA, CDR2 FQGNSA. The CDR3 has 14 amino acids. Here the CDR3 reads CASSWGRAQETQYF. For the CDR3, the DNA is TGTGCCAGCAGCTGGGGACGGGCCCAAGAGACCCAGTACTTC. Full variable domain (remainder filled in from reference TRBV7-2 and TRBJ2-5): GAGVSQSPSNKVTEKGKDVELRCDPISGHTALYWYRQSLGQGLEFLIYFQGNSAPDKSGLPSDRFSAERTGGSVSTLTIQRTQQEDSAVYLCASSWGRAQETQYFGPGTRLLVL.

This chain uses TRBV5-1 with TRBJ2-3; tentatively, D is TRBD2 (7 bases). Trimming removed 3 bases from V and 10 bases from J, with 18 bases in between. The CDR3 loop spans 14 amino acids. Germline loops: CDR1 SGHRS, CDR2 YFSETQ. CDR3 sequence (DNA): TGCGCCAGCAGCTGGGGTACAGGGAGGGAACCGCAGTATTTT. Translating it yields CASSWGTGREPQYF.

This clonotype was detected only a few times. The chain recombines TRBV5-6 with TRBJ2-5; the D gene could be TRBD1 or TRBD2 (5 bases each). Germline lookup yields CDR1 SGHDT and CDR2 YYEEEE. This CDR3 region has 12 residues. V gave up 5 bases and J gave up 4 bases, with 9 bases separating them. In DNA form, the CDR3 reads TGTGCCAGCAGAGGGGCGGGAGAGACCCAGTACTTC. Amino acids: CASRGAGETQYF.

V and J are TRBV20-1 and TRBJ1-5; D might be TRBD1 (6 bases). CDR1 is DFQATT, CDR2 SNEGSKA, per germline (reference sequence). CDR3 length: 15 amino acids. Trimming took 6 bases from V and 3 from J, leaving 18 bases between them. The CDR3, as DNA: TGCAGTGCCGACCCGAGGGGGGTTACCAATCAGCCCCAGCATTTT. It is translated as CSADPRGVTNQPQHF.

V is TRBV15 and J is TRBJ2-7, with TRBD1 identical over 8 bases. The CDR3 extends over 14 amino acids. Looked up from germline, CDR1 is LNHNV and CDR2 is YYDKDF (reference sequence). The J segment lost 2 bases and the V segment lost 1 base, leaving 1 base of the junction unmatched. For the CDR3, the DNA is TGTGCCACCAGCAGAGGGACAGGGACCTACGAGCAGTACGTC. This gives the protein CATSRGTGTYEQYV.